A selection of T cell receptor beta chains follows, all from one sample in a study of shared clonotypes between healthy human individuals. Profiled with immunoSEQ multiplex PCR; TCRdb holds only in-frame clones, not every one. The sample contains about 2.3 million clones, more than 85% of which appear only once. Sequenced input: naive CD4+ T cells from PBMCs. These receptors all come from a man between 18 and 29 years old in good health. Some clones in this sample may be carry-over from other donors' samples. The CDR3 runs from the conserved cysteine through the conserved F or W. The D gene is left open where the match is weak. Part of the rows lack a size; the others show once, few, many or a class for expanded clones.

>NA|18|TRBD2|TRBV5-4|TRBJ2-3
CASSLGSRTSGSTDTQYF
TGTGCCAGCAGCTTGGGTTCCCGGACTAGCGGGAGCACAGATACGCAGTATTTT
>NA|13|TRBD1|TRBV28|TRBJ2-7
CASQGQGAYEQYF
TGTGCCTCCCAGGGACAGGGGGCGTACGAGCAGTACTTC
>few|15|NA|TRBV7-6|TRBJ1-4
CASSLRGGTGEKLFF
TGTGCCAGCAGCTTACGTGGGGGGACGGGGGAAAAACTGTTTTTT
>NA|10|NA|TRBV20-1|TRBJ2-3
CSAGPDTQYF
TGCAGTGCGGGTCCAGATACGCAGTATTTT
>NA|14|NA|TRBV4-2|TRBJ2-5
CASSPVGSQETQYF
TGTGCCAGCAGCCCCGTGGGCTCCCAAGAGACCCAGTACTTC
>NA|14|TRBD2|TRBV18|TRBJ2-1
CASSASGSYNEQFF
TGTGCCAGCTCGGCTAGCGGGAGCTACAATGAGCAGTTCTTC
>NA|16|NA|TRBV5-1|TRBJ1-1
CASSPRLDSGSTEAFF
TGCGCCAGCAGCCCGCGACTGGACTCGGGTAGCACTGAAGCTTTCTTT
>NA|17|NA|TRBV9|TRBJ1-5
CASSDPSRRVGYQPQHF
TGTGCCAGCAGCGACCCCTCCAGGCGGGTGGGGTATCAGCCCCAGCATTTT
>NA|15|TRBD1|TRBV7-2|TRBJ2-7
CASSYTDRAGHEQYF
TGTGCCAGCAGCTACACAGACAGGGCGGGCCACGAGCAGTACTTC
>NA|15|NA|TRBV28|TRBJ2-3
CASSFPPGEGGTQYF
TGTGCCAGCAGTTTCCCGCCTGGAGAGGGGGGTACGCAGTATTTT
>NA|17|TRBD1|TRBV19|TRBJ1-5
CASSSLSGTGLNQPQHF
TGTGCCAGTAGTTCTCTCTCCGGGACAGGGCTCAATCAGCCCCAGCATTTT
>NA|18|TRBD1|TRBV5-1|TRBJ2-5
CASSPSPGTGGRGETQYF
TGCGCCAGCAGCCCGTCCCCCGGGACAGGGGGCAGGGGAGAGACCCAGTACTTC
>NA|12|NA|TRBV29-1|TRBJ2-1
CRGGLSGYEQFF
TGCAGGGGGGGGCTTTCCGGGTATGAGCAGTTCTTC
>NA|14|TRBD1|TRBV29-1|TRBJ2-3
CSVEPDRASMTQYF
TGCAGCGTCGAACCGGACAGGGCGAGCATGACGCAGTATTTT
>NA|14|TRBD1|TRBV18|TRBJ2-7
CASSPDRAADEQYF
TGTGCCAGCTCGCCGGACAGGGCCGCGGACGAGCAGTACTTC
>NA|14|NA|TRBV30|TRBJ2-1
CASIGQEANNEQFF
TGTGCCAGCATAGGGCAGGAGGCAAACAATGAGCAGTTCTTC
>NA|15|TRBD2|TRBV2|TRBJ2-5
CASSFSGSGQETQYF
TGTGCCAGCAGTTTTAGCGGGAGTGGGCAAGAGACCCAGTACTTC
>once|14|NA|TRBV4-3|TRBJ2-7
CASSQVPTTYEQYF
TGCGCCAGCAGCCAAGTACCTACTACCTACGAGCAGTACTTC
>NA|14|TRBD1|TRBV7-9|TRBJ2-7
CASSSGTGAYEQYF
TGTGCCAGCAGCTCCGGGACAGGGGCCTACGAGCAGTACTTC
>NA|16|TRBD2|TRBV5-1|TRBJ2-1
CASSLVAGVGYNEQFF
TGCGCCAGCAGCCTCGTAGCGGGAGTGGGTTACAATGAGCAGTTCTTC
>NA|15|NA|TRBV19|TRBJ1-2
CASSRMRDAIYGYTF
TGTGCCAGTAGCCGGATGAGAGATGCCATCTATGGCTACACCTTC
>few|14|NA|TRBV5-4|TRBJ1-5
CASSLQGGNQPQHF
TGTGCCAGCAGCTTGCAAGGGGGCAATCAGCCCCAGCATTTT
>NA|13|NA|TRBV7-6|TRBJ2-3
CASSLLGTDTQYF
TGTGCCAGCAGCCTCCTCGGTACAGATACGCAGTATTTT
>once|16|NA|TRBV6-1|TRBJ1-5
CASSERGGPGQSPQHF
TGTGCCAGCAGTGAAAGGGGGGGCCCGGGACAATCACCCCAGCATTTT
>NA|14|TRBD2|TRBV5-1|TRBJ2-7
CASRFSASGYEQYF
TGCGCCAGCCGATTCTCAGCTAGCGGATACGAGCAGTACTTC
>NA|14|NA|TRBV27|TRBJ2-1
CASSFRGPYNEQFF
TGTGCCAGCAGTTTCCGGGGCCCCTACAATGAGCAGTTCTTC
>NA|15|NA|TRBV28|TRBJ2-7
CATNLRGAALSEQYF
TGTGCCACAAACCTGAGGGGGGCGGCTTTGAGCGAGCAGTACTTC
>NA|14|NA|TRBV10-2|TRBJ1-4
CASSDKGGDEKLFF
TGCGCCAGCAGTGATAAGGGAGGCGATGAAAAACTGTTTTTT
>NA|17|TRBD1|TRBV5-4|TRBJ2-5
CASSLYGRGQLQETQYF
TGTGCCAGCAGCTTGTATGGTAGGGGACAGCTACAAGAGACCCAGTACTTC
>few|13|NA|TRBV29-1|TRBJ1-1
CSPIRAVNTEAFF
TGCAGCCCAATTAGGGCAGTGAACACTGAAGCTTTCTTT
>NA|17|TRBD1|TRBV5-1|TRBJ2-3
CASSPQRGTGSTDTQYF
TGCGCCAGCAGCCCACAAAGGGGGACAGGTAGCACAGATACGCAGTATTTT
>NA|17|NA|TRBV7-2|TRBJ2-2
CASSLAVSAENTGELFF
TGTGCCAGCAGCTTAGCGGTCTCGGCTGAAAACACCGGGGAGCTGTTTTTT
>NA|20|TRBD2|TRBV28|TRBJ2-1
CASSFLDLAGTIPTYNEQFF
TGTGCCAGCAGTTTTTTAGATCTAGCGGGAACTATACCTACCTACAATGAGCAGTTCTTC
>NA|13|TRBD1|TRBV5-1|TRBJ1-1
CASSLQGVGEAFF
TGCGCCAGCAGCCTACAGGGGGTGGGTGAAGCTTTCTTT
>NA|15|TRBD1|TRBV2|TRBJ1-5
CASSEDRVSNQPQHF
TGTGCCAGCAGTGAGGACAGGGTCAGCAATCAGCCCCAGCATTTT
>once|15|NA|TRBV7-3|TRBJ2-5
CASSPSQGFQETQYF
TGTGCCAGCAGCCCCTCACAGGGATTTCAAGAGACCCAGTACTTC
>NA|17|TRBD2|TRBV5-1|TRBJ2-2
CASSLVASGRAAGELFF
TGCGCCAGCAGCTTGGTGGCTAGCGGGAGGGCGGCCGGGGAGCTGTTTTTT
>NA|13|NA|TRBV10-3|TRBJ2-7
CAISDSSTYEQYF
TGTGCCATCAGTGATTCTAGTACCTACGAGCAGTACTTC
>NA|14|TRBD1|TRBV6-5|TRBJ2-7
CASSYRGQGGEQYF
TGTGCCAGCAGTTACCGGGGACAGGGAGGCGAGCAGTACTTC
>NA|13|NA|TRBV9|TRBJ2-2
CASSVEITGELFF
TGTGCCAGCAGCGTAGAGATCACCGGGGAGCTGTTTTTT
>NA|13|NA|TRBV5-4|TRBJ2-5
CASSPDSLKTQYF
TGTGCCAGCAGCCCGGACAGTTTGAAGACCCAGTACTTC
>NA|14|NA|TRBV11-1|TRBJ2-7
CASSHPGHPYEQYF
TGTGCCAGCAGCCACCCGGGACACCCCTACGAGCAGTACTTC
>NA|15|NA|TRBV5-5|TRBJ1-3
CASSLDSFSGNTIYF
TGTGCCAGCAGCCTAGACAGCTTCTCTGGAAACACCATATATTTT
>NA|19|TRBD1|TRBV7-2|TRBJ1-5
CASSLVPGTGPYSNQPQHF
TGTGCCAGCAGCTTAGTGCCGGGGACAGGGCCTTATAGCAATCAGCCCCAGCATTTT
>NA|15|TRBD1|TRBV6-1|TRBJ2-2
CASSSGQGYAGELFF
TGTGCCAGCAGTTCGGGACAGGGTTACGCCGGGGAGCTGTTTTTT
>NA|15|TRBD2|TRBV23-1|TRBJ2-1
CASSQSPSGAGGQFF
TGCGCCAGCAGTCAATCACCTAGCGGGGCGGGGGGGCAGTTCTTC
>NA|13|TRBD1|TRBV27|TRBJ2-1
CASSRTGLDEQFF
TGTGCCAGCAGCCGGACAGGGTTGGATGAGCAGTTCTTC
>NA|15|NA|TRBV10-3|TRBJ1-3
CATTDPTSSGNTIYF
TGTGCCACCACGGACCCAACGAGCTCTGGAAACACCATATATTTT
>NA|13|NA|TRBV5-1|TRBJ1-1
CASSLWGYPEAFF
TGCGCCAGCAGCTTGTGGGGGTATCCTGAAGCTTTCTTT
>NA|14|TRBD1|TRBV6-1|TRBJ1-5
CASRDYRGGQPQHF
TGTGCCAGCAGGGATTACAGGGGTGGTCAGCCCCAGCATTTT
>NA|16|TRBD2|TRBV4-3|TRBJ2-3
CASSPTLAAHRGAQYF
TGCGCCAGCAGCCCTACTCTAGCGGCCCACCGGGGGGCGCAGTATTTT
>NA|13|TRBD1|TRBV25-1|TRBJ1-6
CASSVTGGSPLHF
TGTGCCAGCAGTGTGACAGGGGGTTCACCCCTCCACTTT